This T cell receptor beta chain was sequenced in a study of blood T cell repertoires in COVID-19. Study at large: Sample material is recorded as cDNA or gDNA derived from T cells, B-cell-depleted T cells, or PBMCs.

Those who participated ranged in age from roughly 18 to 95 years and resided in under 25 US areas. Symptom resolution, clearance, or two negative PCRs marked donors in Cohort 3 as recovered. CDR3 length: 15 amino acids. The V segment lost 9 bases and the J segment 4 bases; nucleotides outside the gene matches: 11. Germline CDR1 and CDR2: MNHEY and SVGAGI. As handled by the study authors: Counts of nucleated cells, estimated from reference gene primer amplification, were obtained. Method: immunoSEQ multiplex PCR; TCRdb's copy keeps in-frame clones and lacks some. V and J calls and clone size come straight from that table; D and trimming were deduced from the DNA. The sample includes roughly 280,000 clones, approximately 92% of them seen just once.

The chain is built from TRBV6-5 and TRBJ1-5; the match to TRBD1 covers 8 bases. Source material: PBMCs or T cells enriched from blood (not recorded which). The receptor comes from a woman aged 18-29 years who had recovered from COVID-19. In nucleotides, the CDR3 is TGTGCCAGTTCTCAACAGGGGGGGTCAAATCAGCCCCAGCATTTT. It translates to CASSQQGGSNQPQHF.